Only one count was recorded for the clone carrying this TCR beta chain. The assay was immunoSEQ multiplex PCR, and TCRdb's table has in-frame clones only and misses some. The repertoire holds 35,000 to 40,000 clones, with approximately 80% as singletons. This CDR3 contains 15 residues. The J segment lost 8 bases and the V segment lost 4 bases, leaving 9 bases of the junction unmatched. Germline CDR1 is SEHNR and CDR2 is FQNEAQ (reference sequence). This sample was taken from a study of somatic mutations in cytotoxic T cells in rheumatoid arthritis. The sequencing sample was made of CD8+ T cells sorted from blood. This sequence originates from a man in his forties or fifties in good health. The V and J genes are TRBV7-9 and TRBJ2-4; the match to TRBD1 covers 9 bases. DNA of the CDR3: TGTGCCAGCAGCTCTTACGACAGGGGGACTTACATTCAGTACTTC. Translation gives CASSSYDRGTYIQYF.